The 8 T cell receptor beta chains below come from one sample, sequenced in a study of cytomegalovirus exposure and HLA in healthy donors. Primers: 60 Vbeta forward and 13 Jbeta reverse. Produced via immunoSEQ multiplex PCR; TCRdb's table is partial and in-frame only. The sample records around 140,000 clones, over 75% being singletons. The sequenced material came from PBMCs. The receptor source for this set is a man in his forties or fifties in good health and CMV-seronegative.

The count of this clone is one. The chain couples TRBV11-3 to TRBJ1-1, with D tentatively TRBD1 (6 bases). This CDR3 has 15 amino acids. The germline gives CDR1 SGHNT, CDR2 YENEEA. V lost 1 base to trimming and J lost 2 bases, with 11 bases between them. This CDR3 reads CASSLGYRVNTEAFF. The CDR3, as DNA: TGTGCCAGCAGCTTAGGATACAGGGTAAACACTGAAGCTTTCTTT.

The V call is TRBV15, the J call TRBJ2-5; a weak D match, TRBD1 (6 bases). This CDR3 contains 13 residues. V was cut by 4 bases and J by 5 bases, with 11 bases left in between. Germline V lookup: CDR1 LNHNV, CDR2 YYDKDF (reference sequence). CDR3 in amino acids: CATSTSGVETQYF. CDR3 coding DNA: TGTGCCACCAGCACTTCAGGGGTGGAGACCCAGTACTTC.

The chain employs TRBV19 and TRBJ1-5, with 12 nucleotides matching TRBD1. With 6 bases clipped from V and 6 bases from J, the junction kept 3 bases outside the gene matches. Germline CDR1 reads LNHDA; CDR2 reads SQIVND (reference sequence). The CDR3 totals 14 residues. The CDR3 coding sequence is TGTGCCAGTAGCGGGACAGGGGGCCCTCAGCCCCAGCATTTT. It encodes CASSGTGGPQPQHF.

The rearrangement links TRBV7-3 to TRBJ2-1, with 9 bases fitting TRBD2. Germline CDR1 and CDR2: SGHTA and FQGTGA. The CDR3 has 13 residues. Unmatched junction bases numbered 0, after V lost 4 bases and J lost 5 bases. CDR3 sequence: CASSWTSDNEQFF. CDR3 DNA: TGTGCCAGCAGCTGGACTAGCGACAATGAGCAGTTCTTC.

This chain joins TRBV30 and TRBJ2-7, with D maybe TRBD1 (6 bases). The germline V gene has CDR1 GTSNPN and CDR2 SVGIG (reference sequence). V shed 5 bases and J shed 4 bases, with 15 bases lying between them. The CDR3 contains 13 residues. DNA of the CDR3: TGTGCCTGGGGGCTTACAGGGTCTTACGAGCAGTACTTC. It encodes CAWGLTGSYEQYF.

The chain has TRBV27 and TRBJ1-2; D is perhaps TRBD1 (6 bases). V was clipped by 5 bases and J by 0 bases, with 10 bases between them. The CDR3 runs 14 residues. Germline values: CDR1 MNHEY, CDR2 SMNVEV (reference sequence). CDR3 amino acids: CASSPTGSNYGYTF. In DNA form, the CDR3 reads TGTGCCAGCAGTCCGACAGGTTCTAACTATGGCTACACCTTC.

V and J are TRBV27 and TRBJ1-1; 8 bases agree with TRBD1. The junction had 9 bases not matched to a gene; V was cut back by 4 bases and J by 5 bases. The CDR3 is made up of 15 amino acids. CDR1 is MNHEY and CDR2 is SMNVEV in the germline V gene (reference sequence). CDR3 coding DNA: TGTGCCAGCAGTTCGACAGGGGAGTCGTCTACTGAAGCTTTCTTT. Amino acids: CASSSTGESSTEAFF.

J is TRBJ2-1 and V is TRBV7-2; possible D gene TRBD2, 7 bases. The CDR3 length is 15 residues. Germline CDR1 reads SGHTA; CDR2 reads FQGNSA. V was cut by 3 bases and J by 0 bases, with 9 bases left in between. Here the CDR3 DNA reads TGTGCCAGCAGCTTGGGGGGGGCCTCCTACAATGAGCAGTTCTTC. It codes for CASSLGGASYNEQFF.